This T cell receptor (beta chain) was sequenced for a study of T-cell memory formation after mild COVID-19. General observations from the study: Contracting CD4+ clones were located mainly in CM and EM, and CD8+ clones in EMRA.

Libraries for TCRalpha and TCRbeta carried sample barcodes and unique molecular identifiers via 5'RACE. TCRdb independently ran MiXCR on the 5' RACE reads; one entry per CDR3 protein. The sample yields roughly 620,000 distinct CDR3 sequences, roughly 18% seen once. Germline-derived CDR1 and CDR2 are MNHEY and SMNVEV (reference sequence). The length of the CDR3 is 14 residues. V lost 2 bases and J lost 3, with 11 bases in between. As regards this clonotype: Its antigen is unknown.

The V call is TRBV27, the J call TRBJ2-7; D might be TRBD1 (5 bases). Sequenced sample: PBMCs or a T cell subset sorted from them (not recorded which). The clonotype comes from an adult woman who had mild COVID-19 (a few samples of this study predate the infection). Cell type and time point are not known. In nucleotides, the CDR3 is TGTGCCAGCAGTTTACGGTGGGGCGGCTACGAGCAGTACTTC. Its translation is CASSLRWGGYEQYF.